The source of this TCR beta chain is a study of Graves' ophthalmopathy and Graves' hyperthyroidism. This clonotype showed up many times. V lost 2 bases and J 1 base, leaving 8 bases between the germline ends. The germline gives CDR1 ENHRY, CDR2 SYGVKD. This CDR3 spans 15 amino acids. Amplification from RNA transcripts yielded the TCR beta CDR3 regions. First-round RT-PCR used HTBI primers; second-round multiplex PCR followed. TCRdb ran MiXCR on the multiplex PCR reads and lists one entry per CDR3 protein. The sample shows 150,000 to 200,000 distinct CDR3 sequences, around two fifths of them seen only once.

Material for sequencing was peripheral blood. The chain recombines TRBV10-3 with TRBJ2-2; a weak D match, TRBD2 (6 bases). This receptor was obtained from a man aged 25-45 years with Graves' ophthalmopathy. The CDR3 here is CAISEVRGNTGELFF. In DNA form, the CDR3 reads TGTGCCATCAGTGAGGTGCGGGGGAACACCGGGGAGCTGTTTTTT.